The clone carrying this TCR beta chain was seen repeatedly, ten times or more. The CDR3 extends 3 residues past the end of the read, so its final part is completed from the germline J gene. The record originates from a study of T cell clonality in common variable immunodeficiency. CDR1 and CDR2 from the germline V gene are SGHVS and FQNEAQ. V was pared by 1 base and J by 5 bases, with 4 bases between. The CDR3 is made up of 12 amino acids. Clones were read by immunoSEQ multiplex PCR, and TCRdb kept only the in-frame ones, dropping some. There are 35,000 or so clones in the sample, none observed a single time.

This receptor was obtained from a person aged 18-69 years in good health. V and J are TRBV7-8 and TRBJ2-3, with D unresolved. Sample: peripheral blood mononuclear cells. The CDR3 here is CASSLGRDTQYF. CDR3 DNA, as far as it was read: TGTGCCAGCAGCTTAGGTCGAGATACG.